Shown below are 10 T cell receptor beta chains from a single sample sequenced in a study of T cells expressing NK-cell markers. TCRdb reprocessed the 5' RACE reads; each CDR3 protein has one entry and no DNA is given. In all, the sample yields under 500,000 distinct CDR3 sequences. Input material: blood T cells: a sorted CD56 or NKG2C T cell subset, CD4+ or CD8+ T cells, or bulk PBMC T cells (not recorded which). These receptor sequences come from a woman between 18 and 69 years old in good health.

This chain links TRBV5-5 with TRBJ2-5; the D call of TRBD1 rests on TCRdb alone, since no DNA is present to check it. Germline assignment: CDR1 SGHKS and CDR2 YYEKEE (reference sequence). This CDR3 spans 12 amino acids. CDR3 sequence: CASSLRGQTQYF.

Here the CDR3 reads CSANQLGSPYNEQFF. This chain uses TRBV20-1 with TRBJ2-1. In germline, CDR1 is DFQATT, CDR2 SNEGSKA (reference sequence). CDR3 length: 15 amino acids.

The rearrangement joins TRBV2 to TRBJ2-3; the D gene TCRdb calls, TRBD1, cannot be checked with no DNA. The CDR3 covers 14 residues. CDR1 is SNHLY and CDR2 is FYNNEI in the germline V gene. CDR3 amino acids: CASSEQGAQDTQYF.

The chain employs TRBV7-2 and TRBJ2-1; the TCRdb D gene call, TRBD2, has no DNA to confirm it. The length of the CDR3 is 17 residues. Germline V gene lookup returns CDR1 SGHTA and CDR2 FQGNSA. CDR3: CASTKDRVVAEGNEQFF.

This chain links TRBV20-1 with TRBJ1-1. The CDR3 runs to 13 residues. Germline lookup yields CDR1 DFQATT and CDR2 SNEGSKA (reference sequence). CDR3 loop: CSARDGRPTEAFF.

The chain recombines TRBV12-3 or TRBV12-4 with TRBJ2-2. The CDR3 totals 13 residues. CDR3 amino acids: CASRIPNTGELFF.

The V and J genes are TRBV4-3 and TRBJ2-3; with no DNA, the TCRdb D assignment of TRBD1 cannot be verified. The germline CDR1 and CDR2 sequences are LGHNA and YSLEER. The CDR3 covers 15 residues. CDR3 in amino acids: CASSPGQALRDTQYF.

This chain uses TRBV5-1 with TRBJ1-5; TCRdb's D call, TRBD1, is unchecked because there is no DNA. The CDR3 spans 15 residues. Germline-derived CDR1 and CDR2 are SGHRS and YFSETQ. CDR3 amino acids: CASSLEGTGRQPQHF.

The V call is TRBV10-1, the J call TRBJ2-1; TCRdb's D call of TRBD1 is untestable without DNA. This CDR3 comprises 13 residues. Germline-derived CDR1 and CDR2 are WNHNN and SYGVQD (reference sequence). This CDR3 is CASSRGAGNEQFF.

The V gene is TRBV7-2, the J gene TRBJ1-2; no DNA is available, so the TRBD1 call from TCRdb remains unchecked. The CDR3 totals 13 residues. CDR1 and CDR2 from the germline V gene are SGHTA and FQGNSA. The CDR3 loop is CASSLVVQGRDTF.